This TCR beta chain derives from a study of response to subunit inactivated influenza vaccine. Trimming cost V 4 bases and J 4 bases, with 16 bases left between them. The CDR3 runs to 16 residues. Germline V gene sequence: CDR1 SGHTA, CDR2 FQGNSA. TCRdb itself ran the RT-PCR reads through MiXCR, one entry per CDR3 protein. Of around 710,000 distinct CDR3 sequences listed, 11% to 15% were seen once; the top ten hold 6% to 8%. This clonotype was found a few times. Its antigen remains unidentified. Study-level results: Few additional T cells are recruited per seasonal influenza vaccination, authors suggested.

The sequencing here drew on PBMCs from blood, taken 14 to 15 days before vaccination. The receptor was derived from a man aged 45-65 years who received an inactivated influenza vaccine. The chain carries TRBV7-2 and TRBJ1-4; D perhaps matches TRBD1 (5 bases). The CDR3 loop is CASSYLGGLNNEKLFF. CDR3 bases: TGTGCCAGCAGCTACCTGGGGGGACTGAATAATGAAAAACTGTTTTTT.